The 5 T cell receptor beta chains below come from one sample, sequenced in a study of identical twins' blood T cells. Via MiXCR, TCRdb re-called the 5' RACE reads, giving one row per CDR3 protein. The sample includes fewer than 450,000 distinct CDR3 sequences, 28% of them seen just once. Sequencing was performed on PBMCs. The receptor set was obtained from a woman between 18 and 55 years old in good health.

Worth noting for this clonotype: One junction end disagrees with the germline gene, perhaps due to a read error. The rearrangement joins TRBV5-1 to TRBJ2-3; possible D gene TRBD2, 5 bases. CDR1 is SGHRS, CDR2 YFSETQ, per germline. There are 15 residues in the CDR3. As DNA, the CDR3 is TGCGCCGGCAGCACGGACCTTGGGAGAACAGATACGCAGTATTTT. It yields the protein CAGSTDLGRTDTQYF.

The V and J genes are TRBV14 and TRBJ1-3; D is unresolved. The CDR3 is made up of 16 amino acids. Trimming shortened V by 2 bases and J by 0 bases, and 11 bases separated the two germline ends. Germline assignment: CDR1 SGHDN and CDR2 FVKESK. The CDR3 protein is CASSQKASFSGNTIYF. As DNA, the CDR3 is TGTGCCAGCAGCCAAAAAGCTTCATTCTCTGGAAACACCATATATTTT.

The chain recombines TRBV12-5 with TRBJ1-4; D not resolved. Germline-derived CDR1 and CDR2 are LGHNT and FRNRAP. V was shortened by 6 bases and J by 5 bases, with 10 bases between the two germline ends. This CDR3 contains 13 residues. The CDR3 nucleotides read TGTGCTAGTGGCCCGGGCCGGAATGAAAAACTGTTTTTT. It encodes CASGPGRNEKLFF. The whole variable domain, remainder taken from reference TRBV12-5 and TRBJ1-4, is DARVTQTPRHKVTEMGQEVTMRCQPILGHNTVFWYRQTMMQGLELLAYFRNRAPLDDSGMPKDRFSAEMPDATLATLKIQPSEPRDSAVYFCASGPGRNEKLFFGSGTQLSVL.

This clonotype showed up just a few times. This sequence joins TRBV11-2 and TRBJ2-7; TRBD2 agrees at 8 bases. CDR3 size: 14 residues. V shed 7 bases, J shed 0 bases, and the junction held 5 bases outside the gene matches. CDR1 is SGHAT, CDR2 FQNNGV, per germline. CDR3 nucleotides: TGTGCCAGCAAATCCGGGACTAGCTCCTACGAGCAGTACTTC. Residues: CASKSGTSSYEQYF.

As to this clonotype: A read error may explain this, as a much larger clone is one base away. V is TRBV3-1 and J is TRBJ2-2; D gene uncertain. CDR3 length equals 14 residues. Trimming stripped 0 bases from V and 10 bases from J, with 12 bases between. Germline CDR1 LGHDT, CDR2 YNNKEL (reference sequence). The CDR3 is CASSQDPGFVELFF. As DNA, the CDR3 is TGTGCCAGCAGCCAAGATCCAGGCTTCGTGGAGCTGTTTTTT.